The 22 T cell receptor beta chains given below trace back to one sample, sequenced in a study of T cell repertoires in cytomegalovirus infection. One entry per CDR3 protein results from TCRdb running MiXCR on the reads. The repertoire holds some 320,000 distinct CDR3 sequences, with more than 8% as singletons. The sequencing sample was made of PBMCs. The receptors were gathered from a human donor in good health (CMV status not recorded). Some clones in this sample may be carry-over from other donors' samples.

This clonotype has only a few counts. The chain joins TRBV7-9 to TRBJ1-2; D uncertain. Between the trimmed V and J ends, which lost 2 bases and 6 bases, there was a span of 10 bases. Germline V gives CDR1 SEHNR, CDR2 FQNEAQ (reference sequence). The CDR3 is 13 residues long. CDR3 sequence: CASSLMRQDGYTF. CDR3 in DNA: TGTGCCAGCAGCTTAATGAGGCAGGATGGCTACACCTTC. Drawing the rest from reference TRBV7-9 and TRBJ1-2, the complete variable domain is DTGVSQNPRHKITKRGQNVTFRCDPISEHNRLYWYRQTLGQGPEFLTYFQNEAQLEKSRLLSDRFSAERPKGSFSTLEIQRTEQGDSAMYLCASSLMRQDGYTFGSGTRLTVV.

In this sample, this clonotype turned up many times. The J gene is TRBJ1-1, the V gene TRBV5-1, with TRBD1 identical over 9 bases. The CDR3 totals 12 residues. Germline V lookup: CDR1 SGHRS, CDR2 YFSETQ. Trimming at V came to 3 bases and at J to 8 bases, leaving 2 bases not matched to a gene. DNA for the CDR3: TGCGCCAGCAGCTCCGGACAGGGGGAAGCTTTCTTT. Its protein is CASSSGQGEAFF.

The CDR3 spells CASSPGGTWEQYF. The CDR3 DNA is TGTGCCAGCAGCCCAGGGGGAACTTGGGAGCAGTACTTC. The chain is built from TRBV7-4 and TRBJ2-7; 7 bases are a match to TRBD1. The CDR3 is 13 residues long. The V gene's germline CDR1 is SGHVT and CDR2 SQSDAQ. J was trimmed by 7 bases and V by 5 bases; bases with no gene match: 8. The variable domain in full, with the rest retrieved from reference TRBV7-4 and TRBJ2-7, is GAGVSQSPRYKVAKRGRDVALRCDSISGHVTLYWYRQTLGQGSEVLTYSQSDAQRDKSGRPSGRFSAERPERSVSTLKIQRTEQGDSAVYLCASSPGGTWEQYFGPGTRLTVT.

This clonotype was counted at least ten times. The rearrangement uses TRBV7-9 and TRBJ1-5; perhaps TRBD1 as D (6 bases). Trimming left V 4 bases short and J 6 bases short, with 13 bases between. CDR3 length equals 14 residues. CDR1 is SEHNR, CDR2 FQNEAQ, per germline (reference sequence). CDR3 nucleotides: TGTGCCAGCAGCTCCCCAGGGGCCGGTCAGCCCCAGCATTTT. It specifies CASSSPGAGQPQHF.

In this sample, this clonotype turned up a few times. The J gene is TRBJ1-5, the V gene TRBV5-6; D not resolved. With 1 base removed from V and 2 bases from J, the gap between germline ends came to 10 bases. The CDR3 is 15 amino acids. The germline V gene has CDR1 SGHDT and CDR2 YYEEEE. In DNA form, the CDR3 reads TGTGCCAGCAGCTTGTTGCTCGGCGGCAATCAGCCCCAGCATTTT. Amino acids: CASSLLLGGNQPQHF. Supplemented by reference TRBV5-6 and TRBJ1-5, the full variable domain reads DAGVTQSPTHLIKTRGQQVTLRCSPKSGHDTVSWYQQALGQGPQFIFQYYEEEERQRGNFPDRFSGHQFPNYSSELNVNALLLGDSALYLCASSLLLGGNQPQHFGDGTRLSIL.

The sample holds many counts of this clonotype. This chain links TRBV7-2 with TRBJ1-1; D is perhaps TRBD1 (6 bases). The length of the CDR3 is 13 residues. V lost 1 base and J lost 7, with 10 bases in between. The V gene's germline CDR1 is SGHTA and CDR2 FQGNSA. CDR3 sequence: CASSLDQDSEAFF. In nucleotides, the CDR3 is TGTGCCAGCAGCTTAGATCAGGACAGTGAAGCTTTCTTT. The entire variable domain, with the rest obtained from reference TRBV7-2 and TRBJ1-1, is as follows: GAGVSQSPSNKVTEKGKDVELRCDPISGHTALYWYRQSLGQGLEFLIYFQGNSAPDKSGLPSDRFSAERTGGSVSTLTIQRTQQEDSAVYLCASSLDQDSEAFFGQGTRLTVV.

The V call is TRBV6-2 or TRBV6-3, the J call TRBJ1-5, with D possibly being TRBD1 (5 bases). The CDR3 length is 15 residues. Germline loops: CDR1 MNHEY, CDR2 SVGEGT. Trimming removed 5 bases from V and 5 bases from J, with 16 bases in between. For the CDR3, the DNA is TGTGCCAGCAGTCCTCAGTGGGGACCACATCAGCCCCAGCATTTT. The encoded protein is CASSPQWGPHQPQHF.

J is TRBJ1-4 and V is TRBV19; TRBD1 might be the D (6 bases). V dropped 6 bases and J dropped 5 bases, with 16 bases sitting between them. The germline gives CDR1 LNHDA, CDR2 SQIVND (reference sequence). This CDR3 has 15 residues. The CDR3 DNA reads TGTGCCAGTAGCCGGGCCGGGACACCAAATGAAAAACTGTTTTTT. Translating gives CASSRAGTPNEKLFF.

The rearrangement links TRBV6-8 to TRBJ2-7; D may correspond to TRBD1 or TRBD2 (5 bases each). The V gene's germline CDR1 is MNHGY and CDR2 SAAAGT. The CDR3 sequence is 13 residues long. The ends were cut back, 7 bases at V and 3 bases at J, with 13 bases in the middle. The DNA for the CDR3 is TGTGCCAGCACCATGGGGGTTATCTACGAGCAGTACTTC. Protein: CASTMGVIYEQYF.

This clonotype turned up a few times. The chain links TRBV25-1 to TRBJ1-4; possible D gene TRBD1, 5 bases. The CDR3 is 14 residues long. Trimming took off 6 bases at V and 7 bases at J, with 15 bases between the two ends. The V gene's germline CDR1 is MGHDK and CDR2 SYGVNS. The CDR3: CASSPGPGFEKLFF. CDR3 coding DNA: TGTGCCAGCAGCCCGGGACCAGGGTTTGAAAAACTGTTTTTT.

This clonotype was picked up many times. J is TRBJ2-5 and V is TRBV28; D may be TRBD1 (6 bases). The CDR3 has 14 residues. The V and J ends lost 7 bases and 5 bases respectively, with 17 bases between them. Germline CDR1 MDHEN, CDR2 SYDVKM. CDR3 region: CASMKRQVMETQYF. CDR3 DNA sequence: TGTGCCAGCATGAAAAGACAGGTCATGGAGACCCAGTACTTC. The full variable domain, in which reference TRBV28 and TRBJ2-5 provide the parts outside the CDR3, is DVKVTQSSRYLVKRTGEKVFLECVQDMDHENMFWYRQDPGLGLRLIYFSYDVKMKEKGDIPEGYSVSREKKERFSLILESASTNQTSMYLCASMKRQVMETQYFGPGTRLLVL.

This chain connects TRBV27 to TRBJ1-4, with D possibly being TRBD1 (5 bases). The CDR3 has 14 residues. From germline, CDR1 is MNHEY and CDR2 SMNVEV (reference sequence). V lost 6 bases and J lost 6, with 14 bases in between. The CDR3 DNA reads TGTGCCAGCAGCTTCGGGACCTCAGATGAAAAACTGTTTTTT. Translation gives CASSFGTSDEKLFF.

The rearrangement uses TRBV28 and TRBJ1-2; D perhaps matches TRBD1 (5 bases). CDR3 size: 16 residues. Germline V gives CDR1 MDHEN, CDR2 SYDVKM. The V end was cut by 10 bases, the J end by 4 bases, with 25 bases between. The CDR3 DNA reads as TGTGCCACCCCGTCCCAGGGACCCGGGGCGCGCTATGGCTACACCTTC. Translation: CATPSQGPGARYGYTF.

V gene TRBV6-6 combines with J gene TRBJ2-1; 8 positions agree with TRBD1. The length of the CDR3 is 14 residues. With 1 base clipped from V and 6 bases from J, the junction kept 2 bases outside the gene matches. Germline CDR1 reads MNHNY; CDR2 reads SVGAGI (reference sequence). The CDR3 here is CASSYWTGINEQFF. The DNA for the CDR3 is TGTGCCAGCAGTTACTGGACAGGGATCAATGAGCAGTTCTTC.

This clonotype was observed many times. The rearrangement joins TRBV7-2 to TRBJ2-7, with 12 bases fitting TRBD2. In germline, CDR1 is SGHTA, CDR2 FQGNSA. CDR3 length: 16 amino acids. J gave up 2 bases and V 1 base, and 3 bases lay outside the gene matches. CDR3: CASSLGPSGRAYEQYF. The CDR3 region has the DNA TGTGCCAGCAGCTTAGGACCTAGCGGGAGGGCCTACGAGCAGTACTTC.

The chain joins TRBV19 to TRBJ2-7; 7 positions match TRBD2. The CDR3 consists of 13 residues. V trimming: 5 bases; J trimming: 2 bases; junction bases outside the gene matches: 3. CDR1 and CDR2 (germline): LNHDA, SQIVND (reference sequence). The CDR3 is CASSVSGTYEQYF. The CDR3 DNA follows: TGTGCCAGTAGTGTAAGCGGGACCTACGAGCAGTACTTC.

This clonotype was seen at least ten times. The rearrangement joins TRBV7-2 to TRBJ1-2; possible D gene TRBD1, 6 bases. The CDR3 is 16 amino acids. V was cut by 2 bases and J by 4 bases, with 17 bases left in between. Per the germline V gene, CDR1 is SGHTA and CDR2 is FQGNSA. The CDR3 spells CASSLTSLGAIYGYTF. Here the CDR3 DNA reads TGTGCCAGCAGCTTAACGTCCTTGGGGGCAATCTATGGCTACACCTTC.

V and J are TRBV7-2 and TRBJ2-1; D is perhaps TRBD1 or TRBD2 (5 bases each). The CDR3 totals 15 residues. Germline V lookup: CDR1 SGHTA, CDR2 FQGNSA. The V end lost 3 bases, the J end lost 7 bases, and 16 bases lay between the germline ends. DNA of the CDR3: TGTGCCAGCAGCTTTGGAATCGGGGCTAAGAATGAGCAGTTCTTC. As protein: CASSFGIGAKNEQFF.

The chain couples TRBV23-1 to TRBJ2-7; 9 bases are shared with TRBD1. TRBV23-1 is marked as an open reading frame, function uncertain. Trimming cost V 1 base and J 0 bases; bases outside gene matches: 4. The CDR3 loop spans 16 amino acids. Written as DNA, the CDR3 is TGCGCCAGCAGTCAATTTCCGACAGGGGGCTCCTACGAGCAGTACTTC. This sequence encodes CASSQFPTGGSYEQYF.

The gene calls are TRBV11-2 and TRBJ1-1; no reliable D call. Germline CDR1 is SGHAT and CDR2 is FQNNGV. With 5 bases removed from V and 7 bases from J, the gap between germline ends came to 17 bases. This CDR3 has 14 amino acids. The DNA for the CDR3 is TGTGCCAGCAGCCTCTCGGCTGGCGCCTTTGAAGCTTTCTTT. It is translated as CASSLSAGAFEAFF.

This clonotype was counted only a few times. The J gene is TRBJ2-7, the V gene TRBV7-2; D may match TRBD1 or TRBD2 (5 bases each). Looked up from germline, CDR1 is SGHTA and CDR2 is FQGNSA. CDR3 length: 17 residues. Trimming took off 1 base at V and 0 bases at J, with 16 bases between the two ends. The CDR3 protein is CASSLVNSGQSSYEQYF. In DNA, the CDR3 is TGTGCCAGCAGCTTAGTTAATTCGGGGCAGAGCTCCTACGAGCAGTACTTC.

This clonotype was picked up a small number of times. The chain recombines TRBV7-3 with TRBJ1-6; a weak D match, TRBD1 (6 bases). Germline assignment: CDR1 SGHTA and CDR2 FQGTGA. The V and J ends lost 6 bases and 4 bases respectively, with 16 bases between them. The CDR3 is 16 amino acids. CDR3 nucleotide sequence: TGTGCCAGCAGGGAAGATACAGGGTTTTATAATTCACCCCTCCACTTT. This translates into CASREDTGFYNSPLHF.